The entry below gives a single TCR beta chain sequence along with its context. The antigen remains undetermined. The sorted Tregs were CD4+CD25+CD127-/low cells. V dropped 0 bases and J dropped 10 bases, with 7 bases sitting between them. Germline V gene sequence: CDR1 GTSNPN, CDR2 SVGIG (reference sequence). There are 11 residues in the CDR3. Full-length variable regions came from constant-region reverse primers plus semi-nested Nested Universal Primer A PCR. TCRdb passed the 5' RACE reads through MiXCR, listing each CDR3 protein once. The sample shows about 42,000 distinct CDR3 sequences, 20% to 25% of them seen only once. Findings of the study overall: Larger-cohort validation covered only one TCR beta V-J rearrangement. Tumor Treg TCRs overlapped most with tumor naive CD4+ cells. In terms of TCR gene usage, tumor memory CD4+ T cells clustered together with blood and lymph node memory CD4+ cells, as well as with lymph node naive CD4+ cells.

The TCR comes from a female donor with breast cancer. Sequencing was carried out using Tregs sorted from blood. J is TRBJ2-1 and V is TRBV30, with D perhaps matching TRBD1 (6 bases). This chain's CDR3 is CAWSVQGEQFF. CDR3 bases: TGTGCCTGGAGTGTCCAGGGGGAGCAGTTCTTC. The full variable domain, in which reference TRBV30 and TRBJ2-1 provide the parts outside the CDR3, is SQTIHQWPATLVQPVGSPLSLECTVEGTSNPNLYWYRQAAGRGLQLLFYSVGIGQISSEVPQNLSASRPQDRQFILSSKKLLLSDSGFYLCAWSVQGEQFFGPGTRLTVL.